A selection of T cell receptor beta chains follows, all from one sample in a study of cytomegalovirus exposure and HLA in healthy donors. Libraries were prepared by immunoSEQ multiplex PCR; TCRdb keeps only in-frame clonotypes and omits some of them. The table lists 150,000 to 200,000 clones, roughly four fifths of them singletons. The source material was PBMCs. The receptor source for this set is a middle-aged woman in good health and CMV-seronegative. Both conserved end residues are part of each CDR3. A D gene is named only where the DNA matches it firmly. Clone size is given for some rows only: seen once, a few or many times, or a class if the clone is expanded.

TGTGCCAGCGGGGGGGCTCATGAGCAGTTCTTC	CASGGAHEQFF	TRBV6-1	TRBJ2-1	NA	NA
TGTGCCACTAGGGGGGGGGTTTGGACTGAAGCTTTCTTT	CATRGGVWTEAFF	TRBV19	TRBJ1-1	NA	once
TGTGCCAGCTCACCAGGAGGAATCAATGAGCAGTTCTTC	CASSPGGINEQFF	TRBV18	TRBJ2-1	NA	NA
TGTGCCAGCAGCCGCAGTCGACAGGGCCTTAACACTGAAGCTTTCTTT	CASSRSRQGLNTEAFF	TRBV11-3	TRBJ1-1	TRBD1	NA
TGTGCCAGCAGTTTCTCCACGACAGGACCTACTGGTGGCTACACCTTC	CASSFSTTGPTGGYTF	TRBV27	TRBJ1-2	NA	NA
TGTGCCAGCAGCGCCCGGGGGTCCGGTACGCAGTATTTT	CASSARGSGTQYF	TRBV9	TRBJ2-3	NA	NA
TGTGCCAGCACCAGGACAGACCGCGGGAGTGGCTACACCTTC	CASTRTDRGSGYTF	TRBV6-5	TRBJ1-2	NA	NA
TGTGCCAGCAGCTTGGAGAGCGGGAGTTTTACCCAGTACTTC	CASSLESGSFTQYF	TRBV5-5	TRBJ2-5	TRBD2	NA
TGCGCCAGCAGCTTGGAAGTGTCGGGGGTCTATGGCTACACCTTC	CASSLEVSGVYGYTF	TRBV5-1	TRBJ1-2	NA	once
TGTGCCAGCAGTCTTAGAGCGGGAGGCGCAAATGAGCAGTTCTTC	CASSLRAGGANEQFF	TRBV11-2	TRBJ2-1	TRBD2	NA
TGTGCCAGCAGCGATATCACAAGTAGCGGGCAGCCCCAGCATTTT	CASSDITSSGQPQHF	TRBV7-9	TRBJ1-5	NA	once
TGTGCCAGTAGTGCCAACAGGGAATCAACTAATGAAAAACTGTTTTTT	CASSANRESTNEKLFF	TRBV19	TRBJ1-4	NA	few
TGCGCCAGCAGCTTGGGGGGGCAGGATGAAGCTTTCTTT	CASSLGGQDEAFF	TRBV5-1	TRBJ1-1	NA	few
TGTGCCAGCAGCCAAGTTGAAGCGGGCGATGAGCAGTTCTTC	CASSQVEAGDEQFF	TRBV4-2	TRBJ2-1	NA	NA
TGTGCCAGCAGCTTATTGTCGGCGGGCAGTCACTACGAGCAGTACTTC	CASSLLSAGSHYEQYF	TRBV11-3	TRBJ2-7	NA	NA
TGTGCCAGCACCCGAAGCATGGACAGGAACACTGAAGCTTTCTTT	CASTRSMDRNTEAFF	TRBV6-1	TRBJ1-1	NA	NA
TGTGCCAGCAGCGCGAATGAAAAACTGTTTTTT	CASSANEKLFF	TRBV6-6	TRBJ1-4	NA	NA
TGTGCCACCAGCAGAGATAGGGGCGGGACAGACAATGAAAAACTGTTTTTT	CATSRDRGGTDNEKLFF	TRBV15	TRBJ1-4	TRBD1	NA
TGTGCCTCCCGGAGGGAAAACACTGAAGCTTTCTTT	CASRRENTEAFF	TRBV30	TRBJ1-1	NA	few
TGTGCCAGCTCACCACCCGGCAGGGACTATGGCTACACCTTC	CASSPPGRDYGYTF	TRBV18	TRBJ1-2	NA	NA
TGTGCCAGCTCACCACCGGGGGGGCTCTCCTACAATGAGCAGTTCTTC	CASSPPGGLSYNEQFF	TRBV18	TRBJ2-1	NA	NA
TGTGCCAGCAGCGTAGATTGGGGGGCTGGAAACACCATATATTTT	CASSVDWGAGNTIYF	TRBV9	TRBJ1-3	NA	NA
TGTGCCAGTCTTGACTATACCTACGAGCAGTACTTC	CASLDYTYEQYF	TRBV28	TRBJ2-7	NA	NA
TGCGCCAGCAGCCCCGTTGAGGGGGCGAGGGCTGAAGCTTTCTTT	CASSPVEGARAEAFF	TRBV5-1	TRBJ1-1	TRBD1	NA
TGTGCCAGCAGCTTGGCCGGAGCGACTAGCGGGAGTGTCAGAGAGACCCAGTACTTC	CASSLAGATSGSVRETQYF	TRBV5-4	TRBJ2-5	TRBD2	NA
TGTGCCTGGAGTCCCTACTATTCCCGGGGACAAAGGACGGTCACAAACAACACTGAAGCTTTCTTT	CAWSPYYSRGQRTVTNNTEAFF	TRBV30	TRBJ1-1	NA	NA
TGTGCCAGCAGCTTAGGACGACAGGGGGAAGTAGGTGGTGGCTACACCTTC	CASSLGRQGEVGGGYTF	TRBV5-4	TRBJ1-2	TRBD1	NA
TGCGCCAGCAGCGACAACTACAATGAGCAGTTCTTC	CASSDNYNEQFF	TRBV5-1	TRBJ2-1	NA	NA
TGCGCCAGCAGCTTGGATTTGGGGGCCCGATACAATGAGCAGTTCTTC	CASSLDLGARYNEQFF	TRBV5-1	TRBJ2-1	NA	NA